This TCR beta chain emerged from a study of Graves' ophthalmopathy and Graves' hyperthyroidism. Across the whole study: Untreated patients at initial diagnosis provided peripheral blood. Study outcomes and limitations: Blood samples also showed most expanded thyroid clonotypes exceeding 0.001 frequency. The 13-signature model separated ophthalmopathy from stable hyperthyroidism at almost 90% sensitivity and almost 83% specificity.

This CDR3 is 16 amino acids long. Germline V gene sequence: CDR1 MNHEY, CDR2 SMNVEV (reference sequence). This clonotype was observed a few times. Its antigen is not known. An end of the junction does not agree with germline; a read error may underlie this. For repertoire sequencing, the TCR beta CDR3 regions were amplified from RNA transcripts. First-round RT-PCR used HTBI primers; second-round multiplex PCR followed. TCRdb used MiXCR to reprocess the multiplex PCR reads, holding one entry per CDR3 protein. The table records some 360,000 distinct CDR3 sequences, roughly 15% of them present only once. The stable label applied to hyperthyroidism with no ophthalmopathy within 18 months of follow-up.

Sample: peripheral blood. This chain links TRBV27 with TRBJ2-2; TRBD2 agrees at 8 bases. The sequence derives from an adult woman with stable Graves' hyperthyroidism. The DNA of the CDR3 is TGTGCCAGCAGCCCCGGGAGGGGTTTGAACGCCGGGGAGCTGTTTTTT. It translates to CASSPGRGLNAGELFF.